This TCR beta chain was recovered during a study of T and B cells in COVID-19 patients. Overall study results and limits: In COVID-19 patients, T cell receptor beta variable and joining gene use was reportedly strongly skewed.

Each TRB amplification used about 250-550 ng of genomic DNA from blood. Multiplex PCR with BIOMED2 TRB-A/B primer pools amplified TRB rearrangements. TCRdb re-called the multiplex PCR reads through MiXCR, storing one row per CDR3 protein. In the table there are around 1,500 distinct CDR3 sequences, 20% to 30% of which are singletons. This clonotype was seen only a few times. The antigen is not known. This CDR3 spans 13 amino acids. Germline V gene lookup returns CDR1 LGHNA and CDR2 YNFKEQ. Trimming removed 0 bases at V and 6 bases at J, with 5 bases between. The sample taken for sequencing was blood. The genes are TRBV4-2 and TRBJ2-2; no firm D call. The sequence was collected from a human donor with active COVID-19. Written as DNA, the CDR3 is TGTGCCAGCAGCCAAGATCCCGCCGGGGAGCTGTTTTTT. It encodes CASSQDPAGELFF.